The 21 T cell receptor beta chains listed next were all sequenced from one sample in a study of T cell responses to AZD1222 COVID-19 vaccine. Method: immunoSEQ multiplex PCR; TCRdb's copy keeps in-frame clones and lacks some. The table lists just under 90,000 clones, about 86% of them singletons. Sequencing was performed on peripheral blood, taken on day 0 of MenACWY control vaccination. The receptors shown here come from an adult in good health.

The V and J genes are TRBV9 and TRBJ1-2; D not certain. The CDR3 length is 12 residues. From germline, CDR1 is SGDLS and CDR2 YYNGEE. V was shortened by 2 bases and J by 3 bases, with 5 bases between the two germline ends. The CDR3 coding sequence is TGTGCCAGCAGCGTCGGGGACTATGGCTACACCTTC. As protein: CASSVGDYGYTF.

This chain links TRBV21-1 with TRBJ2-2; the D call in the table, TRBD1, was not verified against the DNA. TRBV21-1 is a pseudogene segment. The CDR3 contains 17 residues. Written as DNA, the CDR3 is TGTGCCAGCAGCAAAAGAGAGCAGGGGGCGGGCACCGGGGAGCTGTTTTTT. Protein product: CASSKREQGAGTGELFF.

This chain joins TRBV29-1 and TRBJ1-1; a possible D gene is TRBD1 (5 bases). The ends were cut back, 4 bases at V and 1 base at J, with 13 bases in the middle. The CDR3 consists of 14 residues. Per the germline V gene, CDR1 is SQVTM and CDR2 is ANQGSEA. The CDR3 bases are TGCAGCGTTGTTGGGGGTGTAAAGAACACTGAAGCTTTCTTT. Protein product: CSVVGGVKNTEAFF.

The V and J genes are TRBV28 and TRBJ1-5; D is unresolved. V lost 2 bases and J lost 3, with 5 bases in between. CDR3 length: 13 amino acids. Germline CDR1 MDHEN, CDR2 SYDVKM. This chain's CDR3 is CASSLVTNQPQHF. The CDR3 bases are TGTGCCAGCAGTTTAGTCACCAATCAGCCCCAGCATTTT. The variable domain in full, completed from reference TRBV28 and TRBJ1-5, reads DVKVTQSSRYLVKRTGEKVFLECVQDMDHENMFWYRQDPGLGLRLIYFSYDVKMKEKGDIPEGYSVSREKKERFSLILESASTNQTSMYLCASSLVTNQPQHFGDGTRLSIL.

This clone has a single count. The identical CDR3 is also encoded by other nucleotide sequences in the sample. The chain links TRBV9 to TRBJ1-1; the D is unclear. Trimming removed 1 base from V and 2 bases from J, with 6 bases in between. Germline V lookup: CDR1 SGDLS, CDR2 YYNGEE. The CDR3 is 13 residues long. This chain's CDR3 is CASSVKGNTEAFF. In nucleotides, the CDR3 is TGTGCCAGCAGCGTAAAGGGAAACACTGAAGCTTTCTTT.

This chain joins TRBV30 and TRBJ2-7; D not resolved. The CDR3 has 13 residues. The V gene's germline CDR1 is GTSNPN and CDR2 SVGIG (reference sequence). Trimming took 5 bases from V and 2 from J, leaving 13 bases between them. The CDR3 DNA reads TGTGCCTGGGCTAAAGGACCCCCCTACGAGCAGTACTTC. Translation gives CAWAKGPPYEQYF.

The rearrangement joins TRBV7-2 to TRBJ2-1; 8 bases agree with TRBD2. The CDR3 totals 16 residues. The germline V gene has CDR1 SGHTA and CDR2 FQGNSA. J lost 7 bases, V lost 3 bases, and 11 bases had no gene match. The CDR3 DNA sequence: TGTGCCAGCAGCTTGTCGGTCGGGGGGGCCTGGAATGAGCAGTTCTTC. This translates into CASSLSVGGAWNEQFF. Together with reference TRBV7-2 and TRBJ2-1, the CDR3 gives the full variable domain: GAGVSQSPSNKVTEKGKDVELRCDPISGHTALYWYRQSLGQGLEFLIYFQGNSAPDKSGLPSDRFSAERTGGSVSTLTIQRTQQEDSAVYLCASSLSVGGAWNEQFFGPGTRLTVL.

The CDR3 sequence: CASSETDLRRVSPLHF. CDR3 DNA sequence: TGTGCCAGCAGTGAAACCGACCTCAGGAGGGTTTCACCCCTCCACTTT. The chain combines TRBV2 with TRBJ1-6; D not resolved. Looked up from germline, CDR1 is SNHLY and CDR2 is FYNNEI. Trimming pared 2 bases from V and 9 bases from J, leaving 17 bases between. The CDR3 covers 16 residues.

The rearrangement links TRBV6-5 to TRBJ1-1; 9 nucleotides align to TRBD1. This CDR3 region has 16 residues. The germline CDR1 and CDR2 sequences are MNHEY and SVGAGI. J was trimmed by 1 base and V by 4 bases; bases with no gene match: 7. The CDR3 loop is CASSSPAGQGNTEAFF. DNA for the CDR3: TGTGCCAGCAGTTCTCCAGCGGGACAGGGGAACACTGAAGCTTTCTTT.

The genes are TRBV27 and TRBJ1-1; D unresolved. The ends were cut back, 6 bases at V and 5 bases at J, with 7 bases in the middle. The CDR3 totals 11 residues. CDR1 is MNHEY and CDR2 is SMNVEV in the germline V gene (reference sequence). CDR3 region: CASSSGTEAFF. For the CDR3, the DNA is TGTGCCAGCAGCTCGGGGACTGAAGCTTTCTTT.

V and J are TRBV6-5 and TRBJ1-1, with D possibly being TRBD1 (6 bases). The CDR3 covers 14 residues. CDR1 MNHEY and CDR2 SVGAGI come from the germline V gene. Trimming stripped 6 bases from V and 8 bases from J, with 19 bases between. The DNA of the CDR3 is TGTGCCAGCAGCGTAATCGATGAGGGGACAGAAGCTTTCTTT. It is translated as CASSVIDEGTEAFF.

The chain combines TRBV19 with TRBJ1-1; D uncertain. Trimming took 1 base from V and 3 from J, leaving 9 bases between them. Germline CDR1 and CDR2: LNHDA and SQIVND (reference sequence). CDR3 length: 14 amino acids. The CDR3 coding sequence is TGTGCCAGTAGTATAGTGAGGGCCGACACTGAAGCTTTCTTT. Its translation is CASSIVRADTEAFF.

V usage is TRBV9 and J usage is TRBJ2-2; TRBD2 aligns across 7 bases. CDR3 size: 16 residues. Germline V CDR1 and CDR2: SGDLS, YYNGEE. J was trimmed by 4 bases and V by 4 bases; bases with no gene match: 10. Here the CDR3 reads CASSPRGRGSTGELFF. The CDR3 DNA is TGTGCCAGCAGCCCGCGAGGGCGGGGGAGCACCGGGGAGCTGTTTTTT.

CDR3 amino acids: CASSELSGAGYTF. CDR3 coding DNA: TGTGCCAGCAGTGAATTATCGGGCGCTGGCTACACCTTC. The chain has TRBV2 and TRBJ1-2, with unresolved D. The CDR3 is made up of 13 amino acids. V was cut by 2 bases and J by 7 bases, with 11 bases left in between. The germline gives CDR1 SNHLY, CDR2 FYNNEI.

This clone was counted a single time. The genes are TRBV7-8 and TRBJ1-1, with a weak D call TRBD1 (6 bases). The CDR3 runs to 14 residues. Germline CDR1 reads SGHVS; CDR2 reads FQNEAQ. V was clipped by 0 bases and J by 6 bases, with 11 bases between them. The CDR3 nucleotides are TGTGCCAGCAGCTTAGCAGGGGGGGAGGCTGAAGCTTTCTTT. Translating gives CASSLAGGEAEAFF.

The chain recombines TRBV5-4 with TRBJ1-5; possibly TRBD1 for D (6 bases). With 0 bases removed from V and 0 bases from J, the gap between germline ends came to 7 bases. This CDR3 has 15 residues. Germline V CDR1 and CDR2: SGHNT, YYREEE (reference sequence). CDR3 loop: CASSLGTDSNQPQHF. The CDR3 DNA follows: TGTGCCAGCAGCTTGGGGACAGATAGCAATCAGCCCCAGCATTTT.

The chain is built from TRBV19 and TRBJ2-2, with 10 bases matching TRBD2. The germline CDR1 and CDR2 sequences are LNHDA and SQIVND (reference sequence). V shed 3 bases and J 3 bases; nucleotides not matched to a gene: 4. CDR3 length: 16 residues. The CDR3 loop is CASSIGAGGDTGELFF. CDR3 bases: TGTGCCAGTAGTATCGGAGCGGGGGGGGACACCGGGGAGCTGTTTTTT.

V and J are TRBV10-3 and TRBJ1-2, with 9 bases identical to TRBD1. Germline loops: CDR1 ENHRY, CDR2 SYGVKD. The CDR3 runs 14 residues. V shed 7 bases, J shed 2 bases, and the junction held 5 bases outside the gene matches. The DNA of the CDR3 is TGTGCCATCACCCTAGACAGGGGGAACTATGGCTACACCTTC. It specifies CAITLDRGNYGYTF.

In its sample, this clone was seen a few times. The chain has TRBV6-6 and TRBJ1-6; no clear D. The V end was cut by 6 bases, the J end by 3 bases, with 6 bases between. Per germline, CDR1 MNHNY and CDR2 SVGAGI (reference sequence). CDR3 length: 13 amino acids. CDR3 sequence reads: CASSGDYNSPLHF. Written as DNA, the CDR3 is TGTGCCAGCAGCGGGGACTATAATTCACCCCTCCACTTT.

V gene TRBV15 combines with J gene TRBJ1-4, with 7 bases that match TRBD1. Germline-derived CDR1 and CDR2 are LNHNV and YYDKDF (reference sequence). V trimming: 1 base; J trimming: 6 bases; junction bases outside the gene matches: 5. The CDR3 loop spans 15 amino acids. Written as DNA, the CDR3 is TGTGCCACCAGCAGAGGACAGGGTTCGGATGAAAAACTGTTTTTT. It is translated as CATSRGQGSDEKLFF.

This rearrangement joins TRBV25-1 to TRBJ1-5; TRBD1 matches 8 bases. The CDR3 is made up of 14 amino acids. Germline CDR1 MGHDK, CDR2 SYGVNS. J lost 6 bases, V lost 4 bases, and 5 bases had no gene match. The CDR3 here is CASSATGGGQPQHF. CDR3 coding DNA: TGTGCCAGCAGTGCAACAGGGGGAGGTCAGCCCCAGCATTTT.